This TCR beta chain was identified in a study of T cell responses to AZD1222 COVID-19 vaccine. General observations from the study: Females outnumbered males among donors, who were mostly white British; clonal diversity was possibly underestimated.

Pooling covered second doses at about 4 or about 12 weeks. Germline CDR1 reads KGHDR; CDR2 reads SFDVKD. CDR3 length equals 15 residues. The V and J ends lost 6 bases and 4 bases respectively, with 15 bases between them. This clone was detected once. Its matching antigen is unknown. Here immunoSEQ multiplex PCR was the method, and the copy in TCRdb shows in-frame clones only, minus some. The sample yields roughly 180,000 clones, just over 90% seen once. This TCR derives from an adult who received the AZD1222 COVID-19 vaccine. The sequencing used peripheral blood, collected 28 days after the second AZD1222 dose. The chain couples TRBV24-1 to TRBJ2-1, with D perhaps matching TRBD1 (5 bases). CDR3 in amino acids: CATSMGRTSYNEQFF. In DNA, the CDR3 is TGTGCCACCAGTATGGGGCGAACCTCATACAATGAGCAGTTCTTC.